A single sample is the source of the 32 T cell receptor beta chains below, sequenced in a study of blood T cell repertoires in COVID-19. The repertoire was sequenced with immunoSEQ multiplex PCR; TCRdb's copy has only in-frame clones and lacks some. The repertoire has over 200,000 clones, under 95% of them found once; the top ten carry more than 0.95%. Sample: peripheral blood. The receptors come from a man between 25 and 39 years old with acute or convalescent COVID-19.

V usage is TRBV5-6 and J usage is TRBJ2-5; D is unclear. The CDR3 runs to 12 residues. Germline V gives CDR1 SGHDT, CDR2 YYEEEE. V was pared by 4 bases and J by 14 bases, with 18 bases between. CDR3 residues: CASSGSYSGDYF. CDR3 bases: TGTGCCAGCAGCGGTTCCTATTCAGGCGACTACTTC.

The chain links TRBV9 to TRBJ2-6; D ambiguous. The CDR3 has 16 residues. V shed 4 bases and J shed 1 base, with 12 bases lying between them. Germline V gives CDR1 SGDLS, CDR2 YYNGEE. CDR3 nucleotide sequence: TGTGCCAGCAGCTTCCCAGGTTTATCTGGGGCCAACGTCCTGACTTTC. Translation gives CASSFPGLSGANVLTF.

J is TRBJ1-2 and V is TRBV5-1, with TRBD1 matching over 9 bases. The germline gives CDR1 SGHRS, CDR2 YFSETQ. The CDR3 length is 14 residues. Trimming took 0 bases from V and 6 from J; bases not matched to a gene: 3. CDR3 sequence reads: CASSLGDRDHGYTF. CDR3 DNA: TGCGCCAGCAGCTTGGGGGACAGGGATCATGGCTACACCTTC.

Written as DNA, the CDR3 is TGTGCCAGCAGCTTAGGCAGTTTGCGGCTCGGTGTCTACACTGAAGCTTTCTTT. Amino acid sequence: CASSLGSLRLGVYTEAFF. This rearrangement joins TRBV7-8 to TRBJ1-1; D not resolved. With 1 base removed from V and 3 bases from J, the gap between germline ends came to 21 bases. Germline values: CDR1 SGHVS, CDR2 FQNEAQ. The CDR3 covers 18 residues.

The chain combines TRBV5-6 with TRBJ2-1; TRBD2 matches at 13 bases. The CDR3 is made up of 16 amino acids. The germline gives CDR1 SGHDT, CDR2 YYEEEE. After removal of 3 bases from V and 3 bases from J, the junction contained 3 bases not matched to a gene. CDR3 DNA sequence: TGTGCCAGCAGCTGGGGACTAGCGGGATTCTACAATGAGCAGTTCTTC. Translated: CASSWGLAGFYNEQFF. The full variable domain, its missing parts supplied by reference TRBV5-6 and TRBJ2-1, is DAGVTQSPTHLIKTRGQQVTLRCSPKSGHDTVSWYQQALGQGPQFIFQYYEEEERQRGNFPDRFSGHQFPNYSSELNVNALLLGDSALYLCASSWGLAGFYNEQFFGPGTRLTVL.

The V and J genes are TRBV6-5 and TRBJ1-6, with D uncertain. The length of the CDR3 is 15 residues. With 6 bases removed from V and 7 bases from J, the gap between germline ends came to 16 bases. Germline loops: CDR1 MNHEY, CDR2 SVGAGI. CDR3 residues: CASSPGGPVNSPLHF. In DNA, the CDR3 is TGTGCCAGCAGCCCCGGAGGGCCCGTAAATTCACCCCTCCACTTT.

The V gene is TRBV5-6, the J gene TRBJ1-2, with D perhaps matching TRBD1 (6 bases). The germline V gene encodes CDR1 SGHDT and CDR2 YYEEEE. The ends were cut back, 2 bases at V and 2 bases at J, with 13 bases in the middle. The CDR3 sequence is 15 residues long. CDR3 region: CASSLGGTVNYGYTF. CDR3 coding DNA: TGTGCCAGCAGCTTAGGGGGAACCGTAAACTATGGCTACACCTTC.

This rearrangement joins TRBV5-8 to TRBJ2-3; D is possibly TRBD1 (5 bases). V lost 4 bases to trimming and J lost 6 bases, with 18 bases between them. The CDR3 totals 15 residues. CDR1 and CDR2 from the germline V gene are SGHTS and YDEGEE. The CDR3 DNA reads as TGTGCCAGCAGCCCGAAAGGGGTAGCATTTGATACGCAGTATTTT. It encodes CASSPKGVAFDTQYF.

The V call is TRBV30, the J call TRBJ1-2; D may be TRBD1 (6 bases). Germline CDR1 is GTSNPN and CDR2 is SVGIG (reference sequence). The CDR3 extends over 14 amino acids. With 4 bases removed from V and 4 bases from J, the gap between germline ends came to 16 bases. This chain's CDR3 is CAWNRNTGIYGYTF. The CDR3 DNA sequence: TGTGCCTGGAATAGAAATACAGGGATCTATGGCTACACCTTC.

The chain joins TRBV30 to TRBJ2-5, with 7 bases fitting TRBD1. The CDR3 has 14 amino acids. With V trimmed by 4 bases and J by 1 base, 6 bases remained unmatched. Germline lookup yields CDR1 GTSNPN and CDR2 SVGIG (reference sequence). In DNA form, the CDR3 reads TGTGCCTGGAAATCGGACAGGACCCAAGAGACCCAGTACTTC. Translated: CAWKSDRTQETQYF. The full variable domain, with the rest looked up from reference TRBV30 and TRBJ2-5, is SQTIHQWPATLVQPVGSPLSLECTVEGTSNPNLYWYRQAAGRGLQLLFYSVGIGQISSEVPQNLSASRPQDRQFILSSKKLLLSDSGFYLCAWKSDRTQETQYFGPGTRLLVL.

The J gene is TRBJ1-4, the V gene TRBV19; D gene uncertain. Germline loops: CDR1 LNHDA, CDR2 SQIVND (reference sequence). Trimming took 2 bases from V and 4 from J, leaving 11 bases between them. The CDR3 contains 15 residues. CDR3 sequence reads: CASSIRRALNEKLFF. As DNA, the CDR3 is TGTGCCAGTAGTATACGGAGGGCCCTTAATGAAAAACTGTTTTTT.

The chain employs TRBV28 and TRBJ2-7; TRBD1 is a possible D gene (6 bases). The germline V gene encodes CDR1 MDHEN and CDR2 SYDVKM. The V end was cut by 6 bases, the J end by 4 bases, with 16 bases between. The CDR3 is 14 amino acids. The CDR3 loop reads CASSLGTGSYEQYF. In nucleotides, the CDR3 is TGTGCCAGCAGCCTTGGAACAGGGAGTTACGAGCAGTACTTC.

V usage is TRBV18 and J usage is TRBJ2-5; D is uncertain. The CDR3 covers 13 residues. Germline V gives CDR1 KGHSH, CDR2 LQKENI. The V end lost 3 bases, the J end lost 1 base, and 6 bases lay between the germline ends. DNA for the CDR3: TGTGCCAGCTCACCCAGACTCCAAGAGACCCAGTACTTC. Translating gives CASSPRLQETQYF.

The chain combines TRBV5-5 with TRBJ2-7; D is unclear. Germline V lookup: CDR1 SGHKS, CDR2 YYEKEE (reference sequence). The CDR3 totals 13 residues. V dropped 4 bases and J dropped 0 bases, with 8 bases sitting between them. CDR3 coding DNA: TGTGCCAGCAGCCAAATCAACTCCTACGAGCAGTACTTC. It is translated as CASSQINSYEQYF.

This clone is a singleton in its sample. J is TRBJ1-2 and V is TRBV28; 12 bases line up with TRBD1. Germline V gene lookup returns CDR1 MDHEN and CDR2 SYDVKM. The CDR3 runs 16 residues. V shed 2 bases and J 5 bases; nucleotides not matched to a gene: 6. CDR3 region: CASSLIGDRGRYGYTF. The CDR3 nucleotides are TGTGCCAGCAGTTTAATAGGGGACAGGGGGCGTTATGGCTACACCTTC.

The rearrangement links TRBV30 to TRBJ1-5, with a weak D call TRBD1 (5 bases). The CDR3 covers 12 residues. Between the trimmed V and J ends, which lost 3 bases and 4 bases, there was a span of 7 bases. Per germline, CDR1 GTSNPN and CDR2 SVGIG (reference sequence). Written as DNA, the CDR3 is TGTGCCTGGAGGCAGGGTAATCAGCCCCAGCATTTT. It is translated as CAWRQGNQPQHF.

The chain combines TRBV3-1 (or the pseudogene TRBV3-2) with TRBJ2-7, with a tentative D call TRBD1 (5 bases). The ends were cut back, 7 bases at V and 2 bases at J, with 15 bases in the middle. The CDR3 sequence is 14 residues long. Per the germline V gene, CDR1 is LGHDT and CDR2 is YNNKEL (reference sequence). The CDR3 coding sequence is TGTGCCAGCATCGCGAACAGGCCCCCCTACGAGCAGTACTTC. Its translation is CASIANRPPYEQYF.

The rearrangement uses TRBV30 and TRBJ1-3; no clear D gene. Trimming stripped 0 bases from V and 8 bases from J, with 11 bases between. Germline V gene sequence: CDR1 GTSNPN, CDR2 SVGIG (reference sequence). CDR3 length equals 13 residues. The CDR3 protein is CAWSVEGGDTIYF. The CDR3, as DNA: TGTGCCTGGAGTGTAGAGGGCGGGGACACCATATATTTT.

The chain combines TRBV5-1 with TRBJ2-1; TRBD1 matches 9 bases. The CDR3 has 17 residues. The V gene end was trimmed by 1 base and the J gene end by 5 bases; junction bases not matched to a gene: 10. Looked up from germline, CDR1 is SGHRS and CDR2 is YFSETQ. The CDR3 DNA reads TGCGCCAGCAGCTTGCCTTGGACAGGGGAAAAGGACAATGAGCAGTTCTTC. Translating it yields CASSLPWTGEKDNEQFF.

The V call is TRBV9, the J call TRBJ1-1; no clear D gene. The CDR3 consists of 13 residues. Deletions cut 0 bases from V and 2 bases from J, with 5 bases between. Germline-derived CDR1 and CDR2 are SGDLS and YYNGEE. The CDR3 sequence: CASSVGENTEAFF. Written as DNA, the CDR3 is TGTGCCAGCAGCGTAGGAGAAAACACTGAAGCTTTCTTT.

V is TRBV3-1 (or the pseudogene TRBV3-2) and J is TRBJ2-1, with D perhaps matching TRBD2 (6 bases). V was clipped by 4 bases and J by 5 bases, with 9 bases between them. CDR3 length: 13 amino acids. Per the germline V gene, CDR1 is LGHDT and CDR2 is YNNKEL (reference sequence). The CDR3 nucleotides read TGTGCCAGCAGCCCCTGGGGGGACAATGAGCAGTTCTTC. Its protein product is CASSPWGDNEQFF.

The CDR3 bases are TGCGCCAGCAGCTTGGGACATTACTCCGGGGGCTATGGCTACACCTTC. Its translation is CASSLGHYSGGYGYTF. The chain joins TRBV5-1 to TRBJ1-2; TRBD1 is a possible D gene (5 bases). The CDR3 has 16 residues. The germline CDR1 and CDR2 sequences are SGHRS and YFSETQ. The germline V and J ends were trimmed by 0 bases and 4 bases, with 16 bases remaining between them.

This clone occurred once. The genes are TRBV4-1 and TRBJ2-1, with TRBD2 identical over 12 bases. Germline trimming cut 3 bases from V and 8 bases from J; bases unmatched to any gene: 8. Germline assignment: CDR1 MGHRA and CDR2 YSYEKL. CDR3 size: 16 residues. The CDR3 reads CASSHRASGGGDEQFF. CDR3 coding DNA: TGCGCCAGCAGCCACCGTGCTAGCGGGGGGGGCGATGAGCAGTTCTTC.

This clone was detected only once. The chain has TRBV3-1 (or the pseudogene TRBV3-2) and TRBJ1-3; D call uncertain. CDR3 length equals 15 residues. Trimming took 3 bases from V and 0 from J, leaving 9 bases between them. Germline CDR1 LGHDT, CDR2 YNNKEL (reference sequence). This CDR3 is CASSQGYSSGNTIYF. The CDR3, as DNA: TGTGCCAGCAGCCAGGGTTACAGCTCTGGAAACACCATATATTTT.

The CDR3, as DNA: TGCGCCAGCAGCATAGACATGACTGGAAACACCATATATTTT. Its protein product is CASSIDMTGNTIYF. The chain is built from TRBV5-1 and TRBJ1-3; no clear D. The V gene lost 4 bases and the J gene lost 2 bases, with 10 bases spanning the gap. The V gene's germline CDR1 is SGHRS and CDR2 YFSETQ. The CDR3 runs to 14 residues.

This chain joins TRBV14 and TRBJ2-5; D remains unclear. CDR1 is SGHDN and CDR2 is FVKESK in the germline V gene. This CDR3 contains 16 residues. The V end lost 1 base, the J end lost 1 base, and 13 bases lay between the germline ends. CDR3 amino acids: CASSQGWFTPQETQYF. CDR3 nucleotide sequence: TGTGCCAGCAGCCAAGGGTGGTTTACTCCCCAAGAGACCCAGTACTTC. Drawing the rest from reference TRBV14 and TRBJ2-5, the complete variable domain is EAGVTQFPSHSVIEKGQTVTLRCDPISGHDNLYWYRRVMGKEIKFLLHFVKESKQDESGMPNNRFLAERTGGTYSTLKVQPAELEDSGVYFCASSQGWFTPQETQYFGPGTRLLVL.

The V gene is TRBV12-3 or TRBV12-4, the J gene TRBJ2-7, with D possibly matching TRBD1 (6 bases). The CDR3 spans 13 residues. Trimming took 6 bases from V and 1 from J, leaving 10 bases between them. The CDR3 nucleotides read TGTGCCAGCAGGCCTACAGGGTCCTACGAGCAGTACTTC. This gives the protein CASRPTGSYEQYF.

The V and J genes are TRBV28 and TRBJ1-4, with D maybe TRBD1 (5 bases). Trimming shortened V by 8 bases and J by 11 bases, and 15 bases separated the two germline ends. The CDR3 length is 12 residues. Germline assignment: CDR1 MDHEN and CDR2 SYDVKM. The CDR3 region has the DNA TGTGCCAGCTTAGGGGCGATTAGGAAACTGTTTTTT. Amino acids: CASLGAIRKLFF.

V and J are TRBV15 and TRBJ2-7, with D perhaps TRBD2 (5 bases). The length of the CDR3 is 17 residues. CDR1 is LNHNV and CDR2 is YYDKDF in the germline V gene (reference sequence). Trimming took off 2 bases at V and 3 bases at J, with 20 bases between the two ends. CDR3 DNA: TGTGCCACCAGCAGATCGCCACCGACTAATCCAGGCTACGAGCAGTACTTC. Protein sequence: CATSRSPPTNPGYEQYF.

The J gene is TRBJ2-3, the V gene TRBV20-1, with 7 bases lining up with TRBD1. J was trimmed by 4 bases and V by 3 bases; bases with no gene match: 7. The CDR3 totals 14 residues. The germline V gene encodes CDR1 DFQATT and CDR2 SNEGSKA (reference sequence). CDR3 in amino acids: CSASAQGVSDTQYF. In DNA form, the CDR3 reads TGCAGTGCTAGTGCCCAGGGGGTTTCAGATACGCAGTATTTT.

CDR3 loop: CASRVTGDQPQHF. As DNA, the CDR3 is TGTGCCAGCAGGGTTACGGGTGATCAGCCCCAGCATTTT. The chain uses TRBV6-5 and TRBJ1-5; D is unclear. The CDR3 is made up of 13 amino acids. Germline CDR1 MNHEY, CDR2 SVGAGI. Trimming cost V 6 bases and J 5 bases, with 11 bases left between them.

This chain uses TRBV19 with TRBJ1-5; 8 bases match TRBD1. CDR3 length equals 15 residues. V shed 3 bases and J 5 bases; nucleotides not matched to a gene: 6. Germline CDR1 reads LNHDA; CDR2 reads SQIVND (reference sequence). In DNA, the CDR3 is TGTGCCAGTAGTATTGACAGGGGCGAGTATCAGCCCCAGCATTTT. This codes for CASSIDRGEYQPQHF.